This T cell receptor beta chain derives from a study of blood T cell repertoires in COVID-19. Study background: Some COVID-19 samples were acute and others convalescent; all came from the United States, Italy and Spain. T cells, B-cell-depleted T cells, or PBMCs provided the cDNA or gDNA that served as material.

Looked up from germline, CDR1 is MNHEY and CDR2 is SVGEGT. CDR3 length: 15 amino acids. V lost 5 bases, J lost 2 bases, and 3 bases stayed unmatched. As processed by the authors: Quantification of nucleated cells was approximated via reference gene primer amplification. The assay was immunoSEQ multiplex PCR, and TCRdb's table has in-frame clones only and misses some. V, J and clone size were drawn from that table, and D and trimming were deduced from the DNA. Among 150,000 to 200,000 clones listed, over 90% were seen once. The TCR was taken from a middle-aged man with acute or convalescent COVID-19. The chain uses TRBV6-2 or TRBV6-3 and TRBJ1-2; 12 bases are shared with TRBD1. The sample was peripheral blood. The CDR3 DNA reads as TGTGCCAGCAGTGGGGGACAGGGGGCCAACTATGGCTACACCTTC. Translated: CASSGGQGANYGYTF.